This TCR beta chain was found in a study of blood T cell repertoires in COVID-19. About the study: COVID-19 samples, acute and convalescent, were from the United States, Italy and Spain.

V lost 3 bases, J lost 7 bases, and 12 bases lay in between. The CDR3 consists of 13 residues. Germline loops: CDR1 LGHDT, CDR2 YNNKEL (reference sequence). Source study methods: Amplification of reference gene primers provided the estimated nucleated cell counts. TCRdb's table, derived via immunoSEQ multiplex PCR, lists solely in-frame clones and lacks some. D and trimming come from the DNA, and the V and J calls and clone size come from that table. The table records 120,000 to 150,000 clones, almost 90% of them present only once. The genes are TRBV3-1 (or the pseudogene TRBV3-2) and TRBJ1-1, with a weak D call TRBD1 (5 bases). This clonotype was obtained from a human donor in a cohort sampled during active COVID-19. Sequenced input: peripheral blood. Here the CDR3 reads CASSHHQTVEAFF. The DNA for the CDR3 is TGTGCCAGCAGCCACCATCAGACAGTTGAAGCTTTCTTT.